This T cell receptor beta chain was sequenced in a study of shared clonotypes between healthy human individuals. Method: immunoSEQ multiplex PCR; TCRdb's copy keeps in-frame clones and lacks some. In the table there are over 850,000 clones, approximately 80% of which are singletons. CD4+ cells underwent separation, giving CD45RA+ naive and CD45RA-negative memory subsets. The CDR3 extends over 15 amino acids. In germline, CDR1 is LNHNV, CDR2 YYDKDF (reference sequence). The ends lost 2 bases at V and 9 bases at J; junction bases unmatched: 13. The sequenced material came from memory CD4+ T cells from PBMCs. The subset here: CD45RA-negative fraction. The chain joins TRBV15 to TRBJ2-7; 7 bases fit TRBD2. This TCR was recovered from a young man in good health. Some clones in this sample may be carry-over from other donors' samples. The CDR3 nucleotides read TGTGCCACCAGCAGACCCATAGGCGGGAGTGGGCGGCAGTACTTC. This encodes CATSRPIGGSGRQYF.